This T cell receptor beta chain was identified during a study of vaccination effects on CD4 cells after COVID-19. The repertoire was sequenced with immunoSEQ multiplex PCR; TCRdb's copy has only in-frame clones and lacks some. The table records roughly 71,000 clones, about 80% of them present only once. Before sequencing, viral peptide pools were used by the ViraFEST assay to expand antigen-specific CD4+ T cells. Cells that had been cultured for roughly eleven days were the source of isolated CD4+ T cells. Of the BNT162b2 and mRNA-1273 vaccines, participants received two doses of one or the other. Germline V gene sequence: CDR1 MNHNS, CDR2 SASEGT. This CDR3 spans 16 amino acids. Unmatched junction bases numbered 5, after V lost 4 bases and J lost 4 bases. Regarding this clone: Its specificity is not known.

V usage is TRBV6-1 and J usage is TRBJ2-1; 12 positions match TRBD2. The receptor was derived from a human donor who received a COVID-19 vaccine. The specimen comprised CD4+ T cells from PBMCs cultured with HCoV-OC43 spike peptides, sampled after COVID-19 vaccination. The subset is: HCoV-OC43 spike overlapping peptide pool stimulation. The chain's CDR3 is CASSVGLAGIYNEQFF. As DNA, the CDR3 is TGTGCCAGCAGTGTAGGACTAGCGGGGATATACAATGAGCAGTTCTTC.